The 20 T cell receptor beta chains in this list originate from one sample, sequenced in a study of blood T cell repertoires in COVID-19. Sequenced by immunoSEQ multiplex PCR; TCRdb stores in-frame clones only, minus some. The sample has roughly 260,000 clones, 80% to 90% seen once. Sequencing was carried out using PBMCs or T cells enriched from blood (not recorded which). Receptor source: a woman aged 45-65 years who had recovered from COVID-19.

The chain couples TRBV18 to TRBJ2-7, with 8 positions matching TRBD1. The V gene's germline CDR1 is KGHSH and CDR2 LQKENI. CDR3 length: 14 amino acids. V trimming: 7 bases; J trimming: 5 bases; junction bases outside the gene matches: 10. Here the CDR3 reads CASFTGTGNHEQYF. CDR3 DNA: TGTGCCAGCTTTACCGGGACAGGTAACCACGAGCAGTACTTC.

The chain employs TRBV7-9 and TRBJ1-2, with no clear D. Per the germline V gene, CDR1 is SEHNR and CDR2 is FQNEAQ (reference sequence). CDR3 length equals 16 residues. The germline V and J ends were trimmed by 6 bases and 4 bases, with 21 bases remaining between them. CDR3 bases: TGTGCCAGCAGTCAAAACCCCGGGTCTGAGGTCTATGGCTACACCTTC. The encoded protein is CASSQNPGSEVYGYTF.

This chain connects TRBV19 to TRBJ1-1; 7 bases are a match to TRBD1. V lost 9 bases to trimming and J lost 3 bases; unmatched junction nucleotides: 16. The length of the CDR3 is 16 residues. Germline CDR1 is LNHDA and CDR2 is SQIVND (reference sequence). This chain's CDR3 is CASGGGTGTAYTEAFF. The DNA of the CDR3 is TGTGCCAGCGGAGGGGGGACCGGGACAGCCTACACTGAAGCTTTCTTT.

The V gene is TRBV5-1, the J gene TRBJ1-4, with D perhaps TRBD1 (6 bases). The V and J ends lost 1 base and 2 bases respectively, with 9 bases between them. Germline V gene lookup returns CDR1 SGHRS and CDR2 YFSETQ. This CDR3 comprises 15 residues. CDR3 amino acids: CASSLTGLTNEKLFF. In DNA, the CDR3 is TGCGCCAGCAGCTTGACAGGGTTGACTAATGAAAAACTGTTTTTT.

V and J are TRBV25-1 and TRBJ1-4; the D gene is possibly TRBD1 (5 bases). Germline lookup yields CDR1 MGHDK and CDR2 SYGVNS. The CDR3 is 16 amino acids. Trimming removed 3 bases at V and 8 bases at J, with 19 bases between. The CDR3 protein is CASSDRARGRREKLFF. CDR3 DNA: TGTGCCAGCAGTGACCGAGCCCGGGGGAGAAGGGAAAAACTGTTTTTT.

This chain uses TRBV7-9 with TRBJ1-1; no clear D. The length of the CDR3 is 15 residues. CDR1 and CDR2 from the germline V gene are SEHNR and FQNEAQ (reference sequence). V lost 2 bases to trimming and J lost 1 base, with 11 bases between them. For the CDR3, the DNA is TGTGCCAGCAGCTTATCGAACTTTGCGAACACTGAAGCTTTCTTT. It translates to CASSLSNFANTEAFF.

V is TRBV5-1 and J is TRBJ1-2; D might be TRBD1 (5 bases). CDR3 length: 17 amino acids. V shed 6 bases and J shed 6 bases, with 27 bases lying between them. Germline lookup yields CDR1 SGHRS and CDR2 YFSETQ. CDR3 DNA sequence: TGCGCCAGCACTTCAATCTTAGCCGCGGCAGGGCAAAATGGCTACACCTTC. Translating gives CASTSILAAAGQNGYTF.

This clone was observed a few times. V and J are TRBV5-5 and TRBJ2-7; perhaps TRBD1 as D (5 bases). Trimming took 2 bases from V and 4 from J, leaving 7 bases between them. CDR1 and CDR2 (germline): SGHKS, YYEKEE (reference sequence). The CDR3 has 12 amino acids. CDR3 coding DNA: TGTGCCAGCAGCTTTGGGGCTTACGAGCAGTACTTC. Translating gives CASSFGAYEQYF.

The chain joins TRBV5-1 to TRBJ2-3; 11 bases map to TRBD2. The V and J ends lost 0 bases and 2 bases, in that order; junction bases with no gene match: 5. The CDR3 length is 17 residues. Per the germline V gene, CDR1 is SGHRS and CDR2 is YFSETQ. In nucleotides, the CDR3 is TGCGCCAGCAGCTTGGTACCTAGCGGGGGGTCCACAGATACGCAGTATTTT. Protein: CASSLVPSGGSTDTQYF.

This clone was counted only a few times. The chain uses TRBV11-2 and TRBJ1-2, with D possibly TRBD1 on 5 matching bases. The V and J ends lost 5 bases and 8 bases respectively, with 9 bases between them. Per the germline V gene, CDR1 is SGHAT and CDR2 is FQNNGV. The CDR3 covers 11 residues. The CDR3 sequence: CASSHRFGYTF. The CDR3 DNA is TGTGCCAGCAGCCACAGGTTCGGCTACACCTTC.

The chain recombines TRBV5-1 with TRBJ2-7, with 9 bases that match TRBD1. J lost 3 bases, V lost 3 bases, and 10 bases had no gene match. CDR1 and CDR2 from the germline V gene are SGHRS and YFSETQ. CDR3 size: 16 residues. The CDR3 is CASSWGQGNPVYEQYF. The CDR3 DNA is TGCGCCAGCAGCTGGGGACAGGGCAACCCTGTCTACGAGCAGTACTTC.

The chain employs TRBV3-1 (or the pseudogene TRBV3-2) and TRBJ2-1; 9 bases agree with TRBD1. CDR3 size: 21 residues. Per the germline V gene, CDR1 is LGHDT and CDR2 is YNNKEL (reference sequence). V lost 0 bases and J lost 2; bases outside the gene matches: 17. The CDR3 here is CASSQDNRGQGRLAAYNEQFF. DNA for the CDR3: TGTGCCAGCAGCCAAGATAACAGGGGGCAGGGTCGGCTAGCTGCCTACAATGAGCAGTTCTTC.

The chain carries TRBV28 and TRBJ2-7; 7 bases are shared with TRBD1. The CDR3 consists of 13 residues. The J segment lost 2 bases and the V segment lost 6 bases, leaving 4 bases of the junction unmatched. Germline lookup yields CDR1 MDHEN and CDR2 SYDVKM. The DNA of the CDR3 is TGTGCCAGCAGCCACGACAGGGCCTACGAGCAGTACTTC. Its translation: CASSHDRAYEQYF.

The J gene is TRBJ1-6, the V gene TRBV5-1; 8 positions match TRBD1. The CDR3 spans 15 residues. Germline V gives CDR1 SGHRS, CDR2 YFSETQ. J lost 7 bases, V lost 4 bases, and 7 bases had no gene match. CDR3 protein: CASSRTGFMNSPLHF. DNA of the CDR3: TGCGCCAGCAGCCGGACAGGGTTTATGAATTCACCCCTCCACTTT.

The chain recombines TRBV19 with TRBJ2-5; 11 bases line up with TRBD2. Unmatched junction bases numbered 11, after V lost 3 bases and J lost 5 bases. This CDR3 contains 17 residues. The germline gives CDR1 LNHDA, CDR2 SQIVND (reference sequence). The CDR3 sequence is CASSIRLAGHQEETQYF. The DNA for the CDR3 is TGTGCCAGTAGTATCCGACTAGCGGGACACCAAGAGGAGACCCAGTACTTC.

The chain combines TRBV5-4 with TRBJ2-1, with D tentatively TRBD2 (6 bases). Germline V CDR1 and CDR2: SGHNT, YYREEE (reference sequence). The CDR3 is 14 amino acids. The V and J ends lost 2 bases and 2 bases respectively, with 8 bases between them. CDR3 protein: CASSLSGAYNEQFF. CDR3 nucleotide sequence: TGTGCCAGCAGCTTATCGGGGGCCTACAATGAGCAGTTCTTC.

The chain links TRBV28 to TRBJ2-3, with 8 bases aligning to TRBD2. Germline values: CDR1 MDHEN, CDR2 SYDVKM. The CDR3 loop spans 17 amino acids. V shed 5 bases, J shed 0 bases, and the junction held 10 bases outside the gene matches. The CDR3 reads CASSPLRASGSTDTQYF. In DNA form, the CDR3 reads TGTGCCAGCAGTCCCCTGCGGGCTAGCGGGAGCACAGATACGCAGTATTTT.

The chain recombines TRBV14 with TRBJ1-1; weak D call: TRBD1 (5 bases). V shed 1 base and J shed 3 bases, with 9 bases lying between them. The CDR3 contains 14 residues. From germline, CDR1 is SGHDN and CDR2 FVKESK. This chain's CDR3 is CASSQVRGYTEAFF. The CDR3 DNA follows: TGTGCCAGCAGCCAAGTTCGGGGGTACACTGAAGCTTTCTTT.

This clone was detected once. This chain connects TRBV12-3 or TRBV12-4 to TRBJ2-1, with 8 bases identical to TRBD1. Germline trimming cut 5 bases from V and 7 bases from J; bases unmatched to any gene: 4. The CDR3 consists of 13 residues. The CDR3 nucleotides are TGTGCCAGCAGTAGAGACAGGGGTAATGAGCAGTTCTTC. Its translation: CASSRDRGNEQFF.

Concerning this clone itself: Other nucleotide sequences from this sample produce the same CDR3. The J gene is TRBJ1-2, the V gene TRBV28; 9 nucleotides line up with TRBD1. Trimming at V came to 2 bases and at J to 8 bases, leaving 3 bases not matched to a gene. The V gene's germline CDR1 is MDHEN and CDR2 SYDVKM. The CDR3 totals 13 residues. This chain's CDR3 is CASSLGQGIGYTF. The CDR3 DNA reads as TGTGCCAGCAGTTTAGGACAGGGGATCGGCTACACCTTC.